The following is a T cell receptor (beta chain) sequence with its context. Its antigen is not identified. Method: immunoSEQ multiplex PCR; TCRdb's copy keeps in-frame clones and lacks some. The sample contains roughly 80,000 clones, 90% of which appear only once. The sample originates from a study of OX40 agonist ivuxolimab in advanced cancers. General study findings and limits: Compared with others, partial responders at 0.1-3.0 mg/kg displayed clonal expansion among the lowest.

V was trimmed by 7 bases and J by 1 base, leaving 13 bases between them. Per the germline V gene, CDR1 is SGHRS and CDR2 is YFSETQ. The CDR3 is made up of 14 amino acids. The input for sequencing was CD4+ or CD8+ T cells sorted from blood, taken in a trial of the OX40 agonist ivuxolimab. The sequence was collected from an adult with an advanced solid tumor such as melanoma, head and neck, liver or kidney cancer. The chain is built from TRBV5-1 and TRBJ2-3, with D unclear. The CDR3 region is CASHPFFGTDTQYF. The DNA for the CDR3 is TGCGCCAGCCATCCCTTCTTCGGCACAGATACGCAGTATTTT.